The rows below give T cell receptor beta chains drawn from one sample of a study of blood T cells in healthy people across ages. MiXCR, run by TCRdb on the 5' RACE reads, gives a single entry per CDR3 protein. The sample contains 650,000 to 800,000 distinct CDR3 sequences, roughly 44% of which appear only once. Sequencing used blood. These receptors all come from a man aged 60-69 years in good health. Both conserved end residues are part of each CDR3.

>13|TRBV5-1
CASSLDSQNIQYF
>15|TRBV7-2
CASSLDSPNTGELFF
>12|TRBV20-1
CRGDRRDTEAFF
>13|TRBV7-2
CASSSARGYEQYF
>15|TRBV20-1
CSARVSGAIGDEQYF
>14|TRBV18
CASSPSGTGDGYTF
>14|TRBV12-3/TRBV12-4
CASRTSQLDYEQYF
>16|TRBV9
CASSVGGTGTNSPLHF
>12|TRBV7-2
CASRGSTDTQYF
>14|TRBV9
CASSPGQDLYGYTF
>16|TRBV7-8
CASSLDAGGRSDTQYF
>14|TRBV7-9
CASSLTGGQETQYF
>13|TRBV7-9
CASSSRQGNEQFF
>14|TRBV5-8
CASSLWTGGHGYTF
>12|TRBV3-1
CASSQGSGTQYF
>15|TRBV4-3
CASSQDSTGNTEAFF
>16|TRBV10-3
CAISESGDRGPTEAFF
>9|TRBV7-2
CANQETQYF
>15|TRBV10-1
CASRGAAQSTDTQYF
>16|TRBV12-3/TRBV12-4
CASRPGQGRSTDAQYF
>13|TRBV29-1
CSYRDRGNEKLFF
>14|TRBV10-2
CASNDRGLNSPLHF
>14|TRBV6-2/TRBV6-3
CASRPTGGDGNQYF
>15|TRBV20-1
CSATIEGGSRNEQFF
>20|TRBV5-1
CASSSSRGASMAFSYNEQFF
>13|TRBV20-1
CSASGAGWTEAFF
>16|TRBV4-3
CASSQDLTNDLYGYTF
>13|TRBV5-5
CASRLGQEETQYF
>15|TRBV4-3
CASSQEPGGNTEAFF
>15|TRBV3-1
CASSPIVAGTVEQYF
>15|TRBV4-3
CASSQEPGSTDTQYF
>15|TRBV28
CASSLRGTPTYEQYF
>16|TRBV28
CASNSRMRGSQETQYF
>15|TRBV5-1
CASSSGGRGPYGYTF
>14|TRBV18
CASSPISGEETQYF
>12|TRBV7-2
CASSLRVYEQYF
>14|TRBV5-5
CASSSIAPSEAAFF
>16|TRBV2
CASSLDGALAKNIQYF
>19|TRBV9
CASSVEMNIGQGSTDTQYF
>11|TRBV30
CAGSVQETQYF
>14|TRBV6-5
CASSPGPIRYEQFF
>18|TRBV20-1
CSARGGGRSGISYNEQFF
>14|TRBV7-2
CASSRTGNPETQYF
>14|TRBV15
CATSRGLGPDTQYF
>15|TRBV7-2
CASSLDPGVWGGYTF
>15|TRBV20-1
CSARGAGGPSGIQYF
>15|TRBV12-3/TRBV12-4
CASSLSQEKNQPQHF
>16|TRBV3-1
CASSQGGGGSTDTQYF
>16|TRBV20-1
CSARGVAGGPQETQYF
>16|TRBV4-3
CASSQVGGAKAYEQYF
>15|TRBV5-6
CASSLGQGWGSEAFF